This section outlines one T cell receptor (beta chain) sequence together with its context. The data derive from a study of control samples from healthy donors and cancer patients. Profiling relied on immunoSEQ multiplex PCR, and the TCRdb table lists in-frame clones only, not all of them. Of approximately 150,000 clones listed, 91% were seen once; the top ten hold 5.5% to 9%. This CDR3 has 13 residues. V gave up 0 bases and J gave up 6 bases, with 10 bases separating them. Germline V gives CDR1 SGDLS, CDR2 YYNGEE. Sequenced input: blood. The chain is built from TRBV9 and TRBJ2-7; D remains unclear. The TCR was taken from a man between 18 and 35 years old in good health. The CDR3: CASSVEDWAEQYF. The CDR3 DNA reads TGTGCCAGCAGCGTAGAGGATTGGGCCGAGCAGTACTTC.